The present T cell receptor beta chain was sequenced within a study of T cells in Graves' hyperthyroidism and ophthalmopathy. The diagnoses drew upon clinical symptoms, serum thyroxine and TRAb, thyroid ultrasound and orbital computed tomography. The CDR3 length is 14 residues. Germline CDR1 reads PRHDT; CDR2 reads FYEKMQ (reference sequence). J gave up 5 bases and V 5 bases, and 8 bases lay outside the gene matches. Amplified regions were TCR beta CDR3 sequences from RNA transcripts. The TCR CDR3 was amplified in a first-round RT-PCR using the HTBI primer set. TCRdb re-called the multiplex PCR reads through MiXCR, storing one row per CDR3 protein. The table lists roughly 330,000 distinct CDR3 sequences, roughly 15% of them singletons, with roughly 33% in the top ten. This clonotype was observed many times. What it binds is not known. Overall study findings and caveats: Stable hyperthyroidism and ophthalmopathy were separated using 13 V-J signatures.

The V gene is TRBV13, the J gene TRBJ2-7; 8 bases fit TRBD1. The TCR originated in a young man with Graves' hyperthyroidism. The sequenced material came from blood. In nucleotides, the CDR3 is TGTGCCAGCAGCCTAAGGACAGGGTTCCACGAGCAGTACTTC. Translating gives CASSLRTGFHEQYF.